This entry is about one T cell receptor beta chain. This sample is part of a study of blood T cell repertoires in COVID-19. The wider study: PBMCs, B-cell-depleted T cells, or T cells provided the cDNA or gDNA that made up the material.

Self-reported history from a screening survey and questionnaire set each donor's cohort. In the authors' methods: Reference gene primer amplification gave estimated nucleated cell counts. Profiling relied on immunoSEQ multiplex PCR, and the TCRdb table lists in-frame clones only, not all of them. V and J calls and clone size are copied from that table; D and trimming were computed from the DNA. The sample includes approximately 300,000 clones, 85% to 90% seen only once; the top ten take approximately 4.5%. The sample consisted of PBMCs or T cells enriched from blood (not recorded which). The source of this sequence is a woman aged 18-30 years with acute COVID-19.

The CDR3 DNA is TGTGCCAGTCTCATCGGAACAGGGGCTGGAAACACCATATATTTT. Translating gives CASLIGTGAGNTIYF. This chain uses TRBV28 with TRBJ1-3; 7 bases align to TRBD1. V lost 9 bases, J lost 2 bases, and 10 bases stayed unmatched. Germline V lookup: CDR1 MDHEN, CDR2 SYDVKM. CDR3 length: 15 amino acids.